A single sample is the source of the 20 T cell receptor beta chains below, sequenced in a study of technical replicates of blood from several donors. Profiling relied on immunoSEQ multiplex PCR, and the TCRdb table lists in-frame clones only, not all of them. The table has about 44,000 clones, 96% seen once. Sequenced input: T cells isolated from PBMCs. These receptors all come from a human donor in good health.

The chain links TRBV7-3 to TRBJ2-2; the D is unclear. CDR3 length: 16 amino acids. Germline V CDR1 and CDR2: SGHTA, FQGTGA. Trimming stripped 0 bases from V and 0 bases from J, with 8 bases between. CDR3 in DNA: TGTGCCAGCAGCTTAACTAATTTCGCGAACACCGGGGAGCTGTTTTTT. Protein sequence: CASSLTNFANTGELFF.

This clone was observed a single time. V usage is TRBV6-4 and J usage is TRBJ2-7; D is perhaps TRBD1 (6 bases). V gave up 2 bases and J gave up 5 bases, with 13 bases separating them. The CDR3 contains 14 residues. The V gene's germline CDR1 is MRHNA and CDR2 SNTAGT. The CDR3 region has the DNA TGTGCCAGCAGTGACCCCAGGGGCAAACACGAGCAGTACTTC. It specifies CASSDPRGKHEQYF.

This chain uses TRBV4-2 with TRBJ1-1, with D tentatively TRBD1 (6 bases). Germline V lookup: CDR1 LGHNA, CDR2 YNFKEQ. This CDR3 contains 17 residues. Trimming stripped 0 bases from V and 0 bases from J, with 14 bases between. The CDR3 sequence: CASSQERTDFMNTEAFF. In nucleotides, the CDR3 is TGTGCCAGCAGCCAAGAGAGGACAGACTTCATGAACACTGAAGCTTTCTTT.

This clone is a singleton in its sample. The chain employs TRBV9 and TRBJ2-7; TRBD1 might be the D (5 bases). Germline V CDR1 and CDR2: SGDLS, YYNGEE. There are 15 residues in the CDR3. V was clipped by 0 bases and J by 0 bases, with 10 bases between them. The CDR3 here is CASSVGGSLSYEQYF. The CDR3 region has the DNA TGTGCCAGCAGCGTAGGGGGCTCACTCTCCTACGAGCAGTACTTC.

The genes are TRBV27 and TRBJ2-7; D perhaps matches TRBD2 (5 bases). The V and J ends lost 6 bases and 2 bases respectively, with 11 bases between them. The CDR3 has 13 amino acids. CDR1 is MNHEY, CDR2 SMNVEV, per germline (reference sequence). CDR3 DNA: TGTGCCAGCAGCAGGCGGGTAACCTACGAGCAGTACTTC. This sequence encodes CASSRRVTYEQYF.

The chain is built from TRBV29-1 and TRBJ1-4, with 8 bases fitting TRBD1. The junction had 3 bases not matched to a gene; V was cut back by 6 bases and J by 3 bases. Germline V lookup: CDR1 SQVTM, CDR2 ANQGSEA. CDR3 length: 13 amino acids. The CDR3 reads CSVRQGPNEKLFF. The CDR3 DNA reads TGCAGCGTCAGACAGGGGCCTAATGAAAAACTGTTTTTT.

This chain links TRBV28 with TRBJ2-7; 10 bases fit TRBD1. The length of the CDR3 is 16 residues. Germline V gene data show CDR1 as MDHEN and CDR2 as SYDVKM. V shed 3 bases and J 5 bases; nucleotides not matched to a gene: 10. The DNA of the CDR3 is TGTGCCAGCAGTTTGGGGGGGACAGGGGTGGGCCACGAGCAGTACTTC. This encodes CASSLGGTGVGHEQYF.

The chain carries TRBV6-5 and TRBJ1-2; D unclear. The CDR3 has 16 residues. CDR1 and CDR2 (germline): MNHEY, SVGAGI. V was trimmed by 2 bases and J by 2 bases, leaving 15 bases between them. As DNA, the CDR3 is TGTGCCAGCAGTTACGCGTTCGGGGAAGGGAACTATGGCTACACCTTC. It encodes CASSYAFGEGNYGYTF.

The V gene is TRBV11-2, the J gene TRBJ1-2; 7 bases map to TRBD1. V trimming: 6 bases; J trimming: 5 bases; junction bases outside the gene matches: 3. This CDR3 comprises 12 residues. CDR1 is SGHAT, CDR2 FQNNGV, per germline. In nucleotides, the CDR3 is TGTGCCAGCAGAACAGGGGCATATGGCTACACCTTC. Encoded protein: CASRTGAYGYTF.

The V call is TRBV11-3, the J call TRBJ2-5, with 7 bases fitting TRBD2. Trimming took 5 bases from V and 5 from J; bases not matched to a gene: 8. The germline V gene has CDR1 SGHNT and CDR2 YENEEA. The CDR3 contains 14 residues. DNA for the CDR3: TGTGCCAGCAGCAAGGGGAGGGTGGGGGAGACCCAGTACTTC. Its translation is CASSKGRVGETQYF. Looking up the rest from reference TRBV11-3 and TRBJ2-5 gives the full variable domain: EAGVVQSPRYKIIEKKQPVAFWCNPISGHNTLYWYLQNLGQGPELLIRYENEEAVDDSQLPKDRFSAERLKGVDSTLKIQPAELGDSAVYLCASSKGRVGETQYFGPGTRLLVL.

This CDR3 is CASTGTLNTEAFF. DNA of the CDR3: TGTGCCAGTACCGGGACACTGAACACTGAAGCTTTCTTT. This sequence joins TRBV19 and TRBJ1-1, with a weak D call TRBD1 (6 bases). Germline CDR1 and CDR2: LNHDA and SQIVND (reference sequence). Trimming pared 7 bases from V and 0 bases from J, leaving 9 bases between. The CDR3 spans 13 residues.

The genes are TRBV4-1 and TRBJ1-5; no clear D. The CDR3 is 13 residues long. CDR1 MGHRA and CDR2 YSYEKL come from the germline V gene. V gave up 0 bases and J gave up 6 bases, with 6 bases separating them. The CDR3 spells CASSQDPGQPQHF. The CDR3 region has the DNA TGCGCCAGCAGCCAAGATCCGGGTCAGCCCCAGCATTTT.

The genes are TRBV6-5 and TRBJ1-2, with D tentatively TRBD1 (5 bases). In germline, CDR1 is MNHEY, CDR2 SVGAGI. Deletions cut 0 bases from V and 8 bases from J, with 10 bases between. The CDR3 is 13 residues long. CDR3: CASSYSSTEGYTF. For the CDR3, the DNA is TGTGCCAGCAGTTACTCGTCGACAGAAGGCTACACCTTC.

In DNA form, the CDR3 reads TGCGCCAGCAGCCAAAAACCTCCGGGACAGGGGACCCCTGAAGCTTTCTTT. It is translated as CASSQKPPGQGTPEAFF. V gene TRBV5-1 combines with J gene TRBJ1-1, with 10 bases aligning to TRBD1. Looked up from germline, CDR1 is SGHRS and CDR2 is YFSETQ. The CDR3 sequence is 17 residues long. Germline trimming cut 4 bases from V and 6 bases from J; bases unmatched to any gene: 15.

The J gene is TRBJ2-2, the V gene TRBV19; TRBD2 matches 12 bases. Germline trimming cut 1 base from V and 6 bases from J; bases unmatched to any gene: 9. Germline V lookup: CDR1 LNHDA, CDR2 SQIVND (reference sequence). The CDR3 length is 18 residues. CDR3 nucleotide sequence: TGTGCCAGTAGTATAGGACTAGCGGGAGAGGTATTAGCCGGGGAGCTGTTTTTT. Protein sequence: CASSIGLAGEVLAGELFF.

The chain combines TRBV10-3 with TRBJ2-7; 11 bases map to TRBD2. From germline, CDR1 is ENHRY and CDR2 SYGVKD. This CDR3 region has 13 residues. The junction had 5 bases not matched to a gene; V was cut back by 7 bases and J by 6 bases. Here the CDR3 reads CAITPSGGPEQYF. The CDR3 region has the DNA TGTGCCATCACCCCTAGCGGGGGGCCCGAGCAGTACTTC.

The chain has TRBV2 and TRBJ2-1; TRBD2 aligns across 10 bases. The CDR3 contains 15 residues. Germline-derived CDR1 and CDR2 are SNHLY and FYNNEI. The trim removed 9 bases at V and 9 bases at J, leaving 14 bases unmatched. The CDR3 sequence is CARRIELAGESEQFF. The CDR3 region has the DNA TGTGCCAGAAGGATTGAGCTAGCGGGAGAAAGTGAGCAGTTCTTC.

This clone appeared a single time. This chain links TRBV5-1 with TRBJ2-3, with 7 bases identical to TRBD2. CDR3 length: 14 amino acids. Germline-derived CDR1 and CDR2 are SGHRS and YFSETQ. The V and J ends lost 1 base and 2 bases, in that order; junction bases with no gene match: 1. The CDR3 nucleotides read TGCGCCAGCAGCTTGAGCGGGGTCACAGATACGCAGTATTTT. It is translated as CASSLSGVTDTQYF.

The chain has TRBV27 and TRBJ1-5; D may be TRBD1 (5 bases). Germline CDR1 reads MNHEY; CDR2 reads SMNVEV (reference sequence). V was clipped by 2 bases and J by 4 bases, with 12 bases between them. The CDR3 length is 15 residues. This CDR3 reads CASSLVTGENQPQHF. CDR3 coding DNA: TGTGCCAGCAGTTTAGTCACGGGGGAAAATCAGCCCCAGCATTTT.

The J gene is TRBJ2-5, the V gene TRBV11-2; TRBD2 aligns across 7 bases. The CDR3 loop spans 14 amino acids. Trimming at V came to 8 bases and at J to 5 bases, leaving 11 bases not matched to a gene. Germline CDR1 reads SGHAT; CDR2 reads FQNNGV. The CDR3 reads CASHKAGEEETQYF. Written as DNA, the CDR3 is TGTGCCAGCCATAAGGCGGGAGAAGAGGAGACCCAGTACTTC.